Following are 19 T cell receptor beta chains from one sample sequenced in a study of blood T cell repertoires in COVID-19. Repertoires were generated with immunoSEQ multiplex PCR, while TCRdb's copy carries only in-frame clones and drops some. The sample contains about 160,000 clones, approximately 82% of which appear only once. Specimen: PBMCs or T cells enriched from blood (not recorded which). Every receptor here comes from a man between 60 and 75 years old who had recovered from COVID-19.

This rearrangement joins TRBV18 to TRBJ2-7, with TRBD2 identical over 7 bases. The CDR3 is made up of 17 amino acids. V shed 0 bases, J shed 5 bases, and the junction held 13 bases outside the gene matches. CDR1 is KGHSH and CDR2 is LQKENI in the germline V gene. The CDR3 here is CASSPPLIGLGGDEQYF. The DNA of the CDR3 is TGTGCCAGCTCACCACCTTTAATCGGACTAGGTGGCGACGAGCAGTACTTC.

This clone was counted only a few times. J is TRBJ2-1 and V is TRBV28; 10 bases map to TRBD1. The ends lost 6 bases at V and 10 bases at J; junction bases unmatched: 15. Germline loops: CDR1 MDHEN, CDR2 SYDVKM. The CDR3 is 16 amino acids. CDR3 region: CASSSAGTGDRGEQFF. CDR3 sequence (DNA): TGTGCCAGCAGCTCCGCCGGGACAGGGGATCGGGGAGAGCAGTTCTTC.

This clone came up once. The chain carries TRBV9 and TRBJ2-2, with 9 nucleotides matching TRBD1. CDR3 size: 17 residues. The germline gives CDR1 SGDLS, CDR2 YYNGEE. V trimming: 3 bases; J trimming: 0 bases; junction bases outside the gene matches: 6. As DNA, the CDR3 is TGTGCCAGCAGCGACCGAAGACAGGGGGCGAACACCGGGGAGCTGTTTTTT. It yields the protein CASSDRRQGANTGELFF.

The chain links TRBV29-1 to TRBJ2-7; maybe TRBD1 (6 bases). V lost 0 bases, J lost 3 bases, and 12 bases lay in between. Germline CDR1 SQVTM, CDR2 ANQGSEA. The CDR3 consists of 14 residues. CDR3 in DNA: TGCAGCGTTGAAGAACTCGGGACACACTACGAGCAGTACTTC. Translated, it gives CSVEELGTHYEQYF.

V usage is TRBV3-1 (or the pseudogene TRBV3-2) and J usage is TRBJ2-2; TRBD2 agrees at 9 bases. This CDR3 region has 16 residues. Germline V gene lookup returns CDR1 LGHDT and CDR2 YNNKEL (reference sequence). Trimming removed 1 base from V and 6 bases from J; junction bases left unmatched: 6. CDR3 amino acids: CASSQVAGDAAGELFF. The CDR3 nucleotides are TGTGCCAGCAGCCAAGTAGCGGGGGACGCGGCCGGGGAGCTGTTTTTT.

J is TRBJ1-2 and V is TRBV24-1; unclear D gene. This CDR3 contains 11 residues. The V gene's germline CDR1 is KGHDR and CDR2 SFDVKD. Trimming shortened V by 4 bases and J by 5 bases, and 4 bases separated the two germline ends. The CDR3: CATSDQYGYTF. Here the CDR3 DNA reads TGTGCCACCAGTGACCAATATGGCTACACCTTC.

This clone was counted a few times. The chain has TRBV27 and TRBJ1-5; maybe TRBD1 (5 bases). The CDR3 runs to 14 residues. V was cut by 3 bases and J by 5 bases, with 11 bases left in between. Germline V gene data show CDR1 as MNHEY and CDR2 as SMNVEV (reference sequence). CDR3 sequence reads: CASSFGRVDQPQHF. DNA for the CDR3: TGTGCCAGCAGTTTCGGCAGGGTCGATCAGCCCCAGCATTTT.

The chain has TRBV21-1 and TRBJ1-2. TRBV21-1 is a pseudogene segment. The CDR3 totals 12 residues. The CDR3, as DNA: TGTGCCAGCCGACCGGGGGGTAGTGGCTACACCTTC. Translated: CASRPGGSGYTF.

This clone is a singleton in its sample. With a much larger clone just one base away, this may be a read error. V usage is TRBV23-1 and J usage is TRBJ1-1; the D is unclear. TRBV23-1 is annotated as an ORF whose role is uncertain. There are 11 residues in the CDR3. The V end was cut by 7 bases, the J end by 1 base, with 4 bases between. In nucleotides, the CDR3 is TGCGCCAGCACCTCGAACACTGAAGCTTTCTTT. Its protein is CASTSNTEAFF.

This clone showed up just once. The rearrangement joins TRBV23-1 to TRBJ1-2; maybe TRBD1 (5 bases). TRBV23-1 is designated an ORF whose function remains uncertain. The V gene lost 2 bases and the J gene lost 3 bases, with 13 bases spanning the gap. The CDR3 totals 15 residues. This CDR3 is CASSQPLGGDYGYTF. The CDR3 bases are TGCGCCAGCAGTCAACCCCTGGGGGGAGACTATGGCTACACCTTC.

This clone has just one count. The chain combines TRBV2 with TRBJ1-5; no clear D gene. This CDR3 spans 14 amino acids. Trimming pared 6 bases from V and 3 bases from J, leaving 12 bases between. Germline-derived CDR1 and CDR2 are SNHLY and FYNNEI. CDR3 residues: CASSVRDFNQPQHF. CDR3 sequence (DNA): TGTGCCAGCAGCGTCCGGGATTTCAATCAGCCCCAGCATTTT.

V is TRBV7-3 and J is TRBJ2-1; TRBD2 matches at 8 bases. The CDR3 length is 15 residues. Unmatched junction bases numbered 7, after V lost 5 bases and J lost 4 bases. In germline, CDR1 is SGHTA, CDR2 FQGTGA. The CDR3 here is CASSPDSGKYNEQFF. CDR3 DNA sequence: TGTGCCAGCAGCCCCGATAGCGGGAAGTACAATGAGCAGTTCTTC.

The chain recombines TRBV5-1 with TRBJ2-2; 9 bases are a match to TRBD1. The CDR3 extends over 16 amino acids. Losses at the gene ends were 2 bases for V and 0 bases for J; bases not matched to a gene: 2. Germline CDR1 SGHRS, CDR2 YFSETQ. The DNA of the CDR3 is TGCGCCAGCAGCTTACAGGGGGCGACGAACACCGGGGAGCTGTTTTTT. Translation gives CASSLQGATNTGELFF.

The genes are TRBV5-1 and TRBJ2-5; 8 positions match TRBD2. The germline V gene encodes CDR1 SGHRS and CDR2 YFSETQ. V was pared by 1 base and J by 4 bases, with 9 bases of the junction left unmatched. The length of the CDR3 is 16 residues. The CDR3 is CASSLSSGAMGETQYF. CDR3 in DNA: TGCGCCAGCAGCTTGAGTAGCGGGGCCATGGGAGAGACCCAGTACTTC.

This clone was counted once. The rearrangement uses TRBV20-1 and TRBJ1-2, with D maybe TRBD1 (6 bases). The germline V gene has CDR1 DFQATT and CDR2 SNEGSKA (reference sequence). Trimming took 3 bases from V and 8 from J, leaving 28 bases between them. This CDR3 comprises 17 residues. CDR3 residues: CSASGAQGQGQGLGYTF. CDR3 in DNA: TGCAGTGCTAGTGGGGCCCAGGGGCAGGGGCAGGGTTTGGGCTACACCTTC.

V usage is TRBV5-1 and J usage is TRBJ2-2; possible D gene TRBD1, 6 bases. Germline V gene sequence: CDR1 SGHRS, CDR2 YFSETQ. V was shortened by 4 bases and J by 1 base, with 11 bases between the two germline ends. The CDR3 contains 15 residues. CDR3 in DNA: TGCGCCAGCAGCCGAGGGGGACGGAACACCGGGGAGCTGTTTTTT. This translates into CASSRGGRNTGELFF.

This chain joins TRBV20-1 and TRBJ1-1; D gene ambiguous. Germline V gene lookup returns CDR1 DFQATT and CDR2 SNEGSKA (reference sequence). This CDR3 has 11 residues. V was pared by 1 base and J by 2 bases, with 2 bases between. Here the CDR3 reads CSARANTEAFF. DNA of the CDR3: TGCAGTGCTAGAGCAAACACTGAAGCTTTCTTT.

The chain recombines TRBV7-8 with TRBJ2-7, with 7 bases that match TRBD1. CDR1 is SGHVS, CDR2 FQNEAQ, per germline. Germline trimming cut 4 bases from V and 5 bases from J; bases unmatched to any gene: 11. The CDR3 contains 15 residues. The CDR3 here is CASSSKVGGRNEQYF. CDR3 in DNA: TGTGCCAGCAGCTCCAAGGTAGGGGGCAGGAACGAGCAGTACTTC.

This chain uses TRBV5-4 with TRBJ1-3, with TRBD1 matching 8 bases. This CDR3 spans 14 amino acids. The V gene end was trimmed by 4 bases and the J gene end by 3 bases; junction bases not matched to a gene: 3. CDR1 SGHNT and CDR2 YYREEE come from the germline V gene (reference sequence). The DNA of the CDR3 is TGTGCCAGCAGCGGCGGACAGGGTGGAAACACCATATATTTT. Amino acids: CASSGGQGGNTIYF.